This is a list of T cell receptor beta chains from one sample in a study of cytomegalovirus exposure and HLA in healthy donors. TCRdb's table, derived via immunoSEQ multiplex PCR, lists solely in-frame clones and lacks some. The table records about 180,000 clones, around 82% of them present only once. The material sequenced was PBMCs. Every receptor here comes from a man in his forties in good health and CMV-seronegative. The conserved cysteine and the conserved F or W are not part of the CDR3 here. Each record gives: J gene, V gene, D gene, CDR3 protein. D genes are given only for firm matches.

>TRBJ2-5|TRBV20-1|NA
SARGEETQY
>TRBJ1-4|TRBV10-2|NA
ASTPGGGEKLF
>TRBJ2-2|TRBV9|TRBD1
ASSDGTGSTGELF
>TRBJ1-5|TRBV5-5|NA
ASSSVEGQPQH
>TRBJ2-3|TRBV4-1|TRBD1
ASSRDRVDADTQY
>TRBJ1-5|TRBV7-8|TRBD1
ASSSDRSSNQPQH
>TRBJ1-5|TRBV6-1|NA
ASSDYRDNQPQH
>TRBJ1-2|TRBV6-1|TRBD1
ASSGDRVGGYT
>TRBJ2-1|TRBV7-9|NA
ASSLGELANEQF
>TRBJ2-6|TRBV9|NA
ASSVELSGANVLT
>TRBJ2-1|TRBV5-4|TRBD2
ASSFMLAGVNEQF
>TRBJ2-3|TRBV6-1|NA
ASSEARTDTQY
>TRBJ1-2|TRBV18|NA
ASSPPSSAQRGYT
>TRBJ2-2|TRBV11-3|TRBD2
ASSLNTREGSWTGELF
>TRBJ2-1|TRBV6-5|TRBD1
ASSQDRGQVQF
>TRBJ2-1|TRBV7-9|NA
SSSLGPSRGQF
>TRBJ2-1|TRBV4-1|TRBD2
ASSPGLGVRGEQF
>TRBJ1-2|TRBV7-2|TRBD1
ASSLYRGGEGYT
>TRBJ1-4|TRBV4-3|NA
ASSQDLMRVPNEKLF
>TRBJ2-3|TRBV5-1|TRBD1
ASSPGGTGDIQY
>TRBJ2-1|TRBV27|TRBD2
ASSFSGRWNEQF